This T cell receptor (beta chain) was sequenced during a study of shared clonotypes between healthy human individuals (dated by TCRdb to about 2020). About the full investigation: The cohort comprised a couple of women and a few men aged 18 to 49 years. To estimate repertoire size and how much clonotype sharing occurs between individuals, the study deeply sequenced the blood TCR repertoires of five or six healthy adults. For each donor, CD4 naive and CD4 memory were each run on three plates, CD8 naive on two plates, and CD8 memory on one plate. Libraries were prepared and TCR repertoires were sequenced by different laboratories using diverse techniques, in order to increase sequencing depth and limit assay-specific biases. Between about 0.85 and 10 billion PBMCs per donor were obtained by leukapheresis.

General study outcomes and caveats: Rarefaction of sorted-subset datasets indicated incomplete sequencing despite the large sequencing depth. Sampling was limited to blood, and TCR repertoires in tissue likely differ from TCR repertoires in blood. Compared with non-shared clonotypes, the clonotypes found in all four sorted-subset donors had higher generation probabilities. Pairwise subsampling indicated that sequencing depth was expected to affect the degree of clonotype sharing among donors. Naive subsets generally had larger estimated clonotype richness than memory subsets did. Because the study included only a small number of donors, the genetic and exposure-history diversity represented was limited. Sharing across a few donors was observed for approximately 5% of naive CD4, 3.5% of naive CD8, 2% to 2.5% of memory CD4, and around 0.42% of memory CD8 clonotypes.

V is trimmed back by 4 bases and J by 7 bases, and the junction contains 15 bases that no gene match accounts for. The CDR3 covers 16 residues, taking in both the cysteine and the phenylalanine. The read is trimmed to its CDR3 DNA, 48 bases read in frame from base 1. The germline V gene encodes CDR1 SGHRS and CDR2 YFSETQ. Healthy HIV-negative adults with no recently reported acute infections or vaccinations were included as donors. Every donor was a Caucasian adult living in Nashville, Tennessee, USA. CD4+ T cells were enriched by magnetic negative selection; naive cells were then positively selected on CD45RA, and the negative fraction formed the memory subset. Blood was collected by leukapheresis, and PBMCs were isolated by Ficoll-Histopaque density gradient centrifugation and then cryopreserved in liquid nitrogen vapor phase. Analytical flow cytometry was used to check the purity and quantity of every magnetically sorted T cell population. From each sorted fraction, genomic DNA was isolated and quantified by UV absorbance on a Nanodrop 2000c.

With respect to this clone: No antigen is known for it. No base quality values were provided; no much bigger clone lies one nucleotide off.

TCR CDR3 regions were amplified from genomic DNA by multiplex PCR using the deep immunoSEQ assay. Genomic DNA extracted from each cell subset was distributed evenly over all wells of several immunoSEQ 96-well plates, and each plate served as one replicate. For sorted subsets, approximately 200 ng of genomic DNA, equivalent to around 31,000 T cell genomes, went into each replicate PCR. The purified libraries were quantified using a Qubit 3.0 fluorometer, sized with a Bioanalyzer 2100, and then quantified again using the KAPA Library Quantification kit. Every immunoSEQ 96-well plate was sequenced on a dedicated single-read 150-cycle Illumina NextSeq 550 flow cell. In the source study's methods: The immunoSEQ output contained only junctional sequences without quality scores, so filtering could not match that applied to full-length reads. To assign V/J genes and CDR3, sequences were annotated using PyIR, a Python wrapper for IgBLAST v1.9, with IMGT germline references. Reads with weak V/J assignments (E-value above 1e-6), missing CDR3, stop codons, out-of-frame junctions, or ambiguous translated residues were removed. V3J clonotypes were defined as sequences sharing an identical inferred V gene, J gene, and CDR3 amino acid sequence. To compute the percentage overlap between repertoires, the number of shared unique clonotypes was divided by the size of the smaller repertoire. RTK rarefaction, the Chao1 estimator, and Recon v2.1 estimates of unobserved clonotypes were used to assess repertoire richness. OLGA was used to compute generation probabilities for all TCRbeta clonotypes that the gDNA method yielded from a handful of donors. TCRdb mirrors the immuneACCESS table, restricted to in-frame sequences. Some clones are absent from its copies; in checked studies, under half trace to an unresolved V gene, and the reason for the others is unknown. That table is the source of V, J and clone size, and D and trimming were worked out from the DNA. This sample has about 1.1 million clones in its table, and about 84% of those were observed once. Of the sample, around 0.47% falls within the top ten clones.

The source material was memory CD4+ T cells from PBMCs. According to the study, the label for this sample's cell subset or site signals: CD45RA-negative fraction. Here the chain combines TRBV5-1 and TRBJ2-7, and TRBD2 matches 9 of the central bases. The source of this sequence is a man between 18 and 29 years old in good health. Some clones in this sample may be carry-over from other donors' samples. The CDR3 region: CASSIRFAGGSGEQYF. In nucleotide form, the sequence is TGCGCCAGCAGCATACGTTTTGCGGGAGGGTCTGGGGAGCAGTACTTC.